The clone carrying this T cell receptor (beta chain) was observed a few times. This sample is part of a study of blood T cell repertoires in COVID-19. CDR1 is SEHNR and CDR2 is FQNEAQ in the germline V gene (reference sequence). Trimming left V 6 bases short and J 5 bases short, with 22 bases between. CDR3 length: 16 amino acids. Clones were read by immunoSEQ multiplex PCR, and TCRdb kept only the in-frame ones, dropping some. The sample contains 75,000 to 95,000 clones, over 70% of which appear only once. The source material was peripheral blood. The receptor was derived from a woman aged 35 to 49 with active or convalescent COVID-19. This chain connects TRBV7-9 to TRBJ2-5; D remains ambiguous. CDR3 nucleotide sequence: TGTGCCAGCAGTCCCTCGGTTGCGGCAGTTTGGGAGACCCAGTACTTC. Its translation is CASSPSVAAVWETQYF. Supplemented by reference TRBV7-9 and TRBJ2-5, the full variable domain reads DTGVSQNPRHKITKRGQNVTFRCDPISEHNRLYWYRQTLGQGPEFLTYFQNEAQLEKSRLLSDRFSAERPKGSFSTLEIQRTEQGDSAMYLCASSPSVAAVWETQYFGPGTRLLVL.